Listed below are T cell receptor beta chains from one sample, sequenced in a study of sequential checkpoint blockade in melanoma. Only in-frame clones appear in the TCRdb table, and some are missing; sequencing was by immunoSEQ multiplex PCR. The table records fewer than 40,000 clones, about 88% of them present only once. Here the sequenced sample was CD8+ T cells sorted from blood (inferred from file names), taken from a patient given nivolumab and ipilimumab in sequence. The receptors derive from a human donor with melanoma. The CDR3 runs from the conserved cysteine through the conserved F or W. A D gene is named only where the DNA matches it firmly. A clone size is listed for some rows: how often the clone was seen (once, few, many), or a class if it is expanded.

clone size	V gene	J gene	D gene	CDR3 DNA	CDR3 protein
NA	TRBV10-3	TRBJ2-7	TRBD1	TGTGCCATCAGTGTCACAGGGGTTACCTACGAGCAGTACTTC	CAISVTGVTYEQYF
NA	TRBV30	TRBJ2-2	TRBD1	TGTGCCTGGAGTTGGACAGGGGGCATCACCGGGGAGCTGTTTTTT	CAWSWTGGITGELFF
NA	TRBV7-9	TRBJ2-1	NA	TGTGCCAGCAGCGTATACTACAATGAGCAGTTCTTC	CASSVYYNEQFF
NA	TRBV29-1	TRBJ2-5	TRBD2	TGCAGCGTTGCCGATTGGCGGGAGGGCACGGAGACCCAGTACTTC	CSVADWREGTETQYF
NA	TRBV4-2	TRBJ2-7	NA	TGTGCCAGCAGCCAAGAAGGAGGCAGCAGTTACGAGCAGTACTTC	CASSQEGGSSYEQYF
NA	TRBV9	TRBJ2-1	NA	TGTGCCAGCAGCGTAGGGGGGGACCATGTTATCAATGAGCAGTTCTTC	CASSVGGDHVINEQFF
NA	TRBV4-3	TRBJ2-1	TRBD2	TGCGCCAGCAGCCAAGTCCCTGGCGGACTAGCGGGAGTGGGTGAGCAGTTCTTC	CASSQVPGGLAGVGEQFF
NA	TRBV9	TRBJ2-7	TRBD1	TGTGCCAGCAGCGTAGCTTACGGGACAGCATCCTACGAGCAGTACTTC	CASSVAYGTASYEQYF
few	TRBV2	TRBJ1-1	NA	TGTGCCAGCAGTGATAATAGGGGTTTGAACACTGAAGCTTTCTTT	CASSDNRGLNTEAFF
few	TRBV28	TRBJ2-3	NA	TGTGCCAGCAGTCCACCCCGGCGGCCGGATGCAGATACGCAGTATTTT	CASSPPRRPDADTQYF
NA	TRBV7-9	TRBJ2-1	NA	TGTGCCAGCAGCTTAGATACAGACAATGAGCAGTTCTTC	CASSLDTDNEQFF
NA	TRBV27	TRBJ1-1	NA	TGTGCCAGCAGTTTATCGAGTCGGGGTGAAGCTTTCTTT	CASSLSSRGEAFF
NA	TRBV11-2	TRBJ2-2	NA	TGTGCCAGCAGTTCACAAACTAGCCCCTCCGCCGGGGAGCTGTTTTTT	CASSSQTSPSAGELFF
NA	TRBV6-1	TRBJ1-5	TRBD1	TGTGCCAGCAGTGAAGGGACCGGGACAGATCAGCCCCAGCATTTT	CASSEGTGTDQPQHF
NA	TRBV19	TRBJ2-2	TRBD2	TGTGCCAGTAGTTTTCGACTAGCCACCGGGGAGCTGTTTTTT	CASSFRLATGELFF
NA	TRBV6-5	TRBJ2-1	NA	TGTGCCAGCAGTTACAGACAGATCTCCTACAATGAGCAGTTCTTC	CASSYRQISYNEQFF
NA	TRBV7-3	TRBJ2-7	NA	TGTGCCAGCAGCTTGCTACAGGGACCGGGCTACGAGCAGTACTTC	CASSLLQGPGYEQYF
NA	TRBV27	TRBJ2-1	TRBD1	TGTGCCAAACAGGGGGCGCCAGATAATACCTCCTACAATGAGCAGTTCTTC	CAKQGAPDNTSYNEQFF
NA	TRBV7-3	TRBJ2-1	TRBD2	TGTGCCAGCAGCTCCGAGAGTAGCGGGAGTCTAAACAATGAGCAGTTCTTC	CASSSESSGSLNNEQFF
NA	TRBV7-9	TRBJ2-7	NA	TGTGCCAGCAGCTCTTCGGAGAGCTCCTACGAGCAGTACTTC	CASSSSESSYEQYF
few	TRBV28	TRBJ2-6	TRBD1	TGTGCCTCCCAGGGCCGTCCCGGGACAGGGTCTGGGGCCAACGTCCTGACTTTC	CASQGRPGTGSGANVLTF
NA	TRBV5-6	TRBJ1-2	NA	TGTGCCAGCAGCTTCTCAGATTCTAACTATGGCTACACCTTC	CASSFSDSNYGYTF
NA	TRBV5-6	TRBJ2-1	NA	TGTGCCAGCAGTGACATGACTAGGGGGGGTAGCGGGAATGAGCAGTTCTTC	CASSDMTRGGSGNEQFF
once	TRBV19	TRBJ1-5	TRBD1	TGTGCCAGTAGTATAATGACAGGGTTTAATCAGCCCCAGCATTTT	CASSIMTGFNQPQHF
NA	TRBV19	TRBJ2-5	NA	TGTGCCAGTCAAGACGTAAGAGGGGGTGCAGAGACCCAGTACTTC	CASQDVRGGAETQYF
NA	TRBV27	TRBJ2-7	NA	TGTGCCAGCAGTTCCCGAATGGGACTTAACTACGAGCAGTACTTC	CASSSRMGLNYEQYF
NA	TRBV19	TRBJ2-1	TRBD2	TGTGCCAGTAGTGCCTGGCTAGCGGGAGTATCCTACAATGAGCAGTTCTTC	CASSAWLAGVSYNEQFF
NA	TRBV28	TRBJ2-7	TRBD2	TGTGCCAGCAGGGGACTAGCGGACCGCTACGAGCAGTACTTC	CASRGLADRYEQYF
NA	TRBV6-6	TRBJ2-1	NA	TGTGCCAGCAGTACATGGAGCTCCTACAATGAGCAGTTCTTC	CASSTWSSYNEQFF
NA	TRBV19	TRBJ2-2	NA	TGTGCCAGTTTTCAGGGGATCAACACCGGGGAGCTGTTTTTT	CASFQGINTGELFF
NA	TRBV9	TRBJ2-7	NA	TGTGCCAGCAGCGGGGGCCCGGACGTTTTCTACGAGCAGTACTTC	CASSGGPDVFYEQYF
NA	TRBV7-2	TRBJ2-7	TRBD1	TGTGCCAGCAGCCCAGGGACAGGGGGCTTCGAGCAGTACTTC	CASSPGTGGFEQYF
few	TRBV9	TRBJ2-1	NA	TGTGCCAGCAGCGTTGAGGGAGGCGCCTACAATGAGCAGTTCTTC	CASSVEGGAYNEQFF
once	TRBV5-1	TRBJ2-1	NA	TGCGCCAGCAGCTTGGGCGGAGGGGGCGGTGAGCAGTTCTTC	CASSLGGGGGEQFF
NA	TRBV7-3	TRBJ2-1	TRBD2	TGTGCCAGCAGCCACAGCGGGACCAGCTCCTACAATGAGCAGTTCTTC	CASSHSGTSSYNEQFF
NA	TRBV5-1	TRBJ2-1	NA	TGCGCCAGCAGCTTTGAGAAATACCCCGGGGATGAGCAGTTCTTC	CASSFEKYPGDEQFF
NA	TRBV7-6	TRBJ2-3	NA	TGTGCCAGCAGCCTAGGGGGCGGGGAGGGCCCCTCAGATACGCAGTATTTT	CASSLGGGEGPSDTQYF
NA	TRBV5-4	TRBJ2-3	NA	TGTGCCAGCAGCCCCGAGGCGGGAAGCACAGATACGCAGTATTTT	CASSPEAGSTDTQYF
NA	TRBV19	TRBJ1-1	NA	TGTGCCAGTAGTGAGTTGAACACTGAAGCTTTCTTT	CASSELNTEAFF
NA	TRBV7-9	TRBJ1-1	NA	TGTGCCTGCAGCTTAGGTCAGGGTTCGGAAACTGAAGCTTTCTTT	CACSLGQGSETEAFF
NA	TRBV7-9	TRBJ1-2	NA	TGTGCCAGCAGCCCACAGGGAAACTATGGCTACACCTTC	CASSPQGNYGYTF
NA	TRBV6-6	TRBJ1-6	NA	TGTGCCAGCAAGGTGGAGGGGTTCTATAATTCACCCCTCCACTTT	CASKVEGFYNSPLHF
NA	TRBV9	TRBJ2-1	NA	TGTGCCAGCAGCGTACCGAATAACGGAGGACGCCGTCATGAGCAGTTCTTC	CASSVPNNGGRRHEQFF
NA	TRBV29-1	TRBJ2-1	TRBD1	TGCAGCGGCCAGGACAGGGGTGAGCAGTTCTTC	CSGQDRGEQFF
NA	TRBV28	TRBJ2-7	TRBD1	TGTGCCAGCAGTTTGGACGGACAGGCTAATCCCTACGAGCAGTACTTC	CASSLDGQANPYEQYF
NA	TRBV4-1	TRBJ2-7	TRBD1	TGCGCCAGCAGCTACCGGGACAGGGGGACCTACGAGCAGTACTTC	CASSYRDRGTYEQYF
NA	TRBV27	TRBJ2-5	TRBD2	TGTGCCAGCAGTGCAGGCGGGAGCATCGAGACCCAGTACTTC	CASSAGGSIETQYF
NA	TRBV9	TRBJ2-5	TRBD2	TGTGCCAGCAGCGCCTCTGGACTAGCGACCAGGGAGACCCAGTACTTC	CASSASGLATRETQYF
NA	TRBV19	TRBJ1-2	NA	TGTGCCAGTAGTGGCCGGGACATGCTTTTTGACCCTCATGGCTACACCTTC	CASSGRDMLFDPHGYTF
NA	TRBV7-3	TRBJ2-2	TRBD2	TGTGCCAGCAGATTCAGCGGGACCAACACCGGGGAGCTGTTTTTT	CASRFSGTNTGELFF
once	TRBV7-9	TRBJ2-2	NA	TGTGCCAGCAGGCCGGCGAACACCGGGGAGCTGTTTTTT	CASRPANTGELFF
once	TRBV11-2	TRBJ1-2	NA	TGTGCCAGCAGCTTTAGGGGGTCGGACGTCTATGGCTACACCTTC	CASSFRGSDVYGYTF
NA	TRBV9	TRBJ2-7	NA	TGTGCCAGCAGCGTAGGGGACTGGAACTTGGAACAGTACTTC	CASSVGDWNLEQYF